This entry lists 18 T cell receptor beta chains sequenced from one sample in a study of TIL therapy for anti-PD-1-resistant metastatic lung cancer. Time point described: pre-treatment sample, taken before nivolumab and TIL therapy. Pleural nodules or supraclavicular lymph nodes made up most of the excised metastases sampled. The immunoSEQ assay was v3. Profiling relied on immunoSEQ multiplex PCR, and the TCRdb table lists in-frame clones only, not all of them. The data contain 20,000 to 30,000 clones, over 60% of them singletons. The sequencing used tumor tissue, collected at baseline. Source of these receptors: a person aged 25 to 80 with non-small cell lung cancer.

The chain uses TRBV23-1 and TRBJ2-7; 7 bases map to TRBD2. TRBV23-1 is treated as an ORF (open reading frame) with a function not yet certain. V lost 4 bases to trimming and J lost 0 bases; unmatched junction nucleotides: 3. The CDR3 runs to 14 residues. For the CDR3, the DNA is TGCGCCAGCAGTCTCGGGGGGACCTCCTACGAGCAGTACTTC. Protein sequence: CASSLGGTSYEQYF.

The chain joins TRBV18 to TRBJ1-5, with D uncertain. CDR1 is KGHSH and CDR2 is LQKENI in the germline V gene. The CDR3 runs to 15 residues. Trimming shortened V by 2 bases and J by 5 bases, and 13 bases separated the two germline ends. The CDR3 sequence: CASSPMGQSHQPQHF. The CDR3 DNA reads TGTGCCAGCTCACCAATGGGTCAGTCCCATCAGCCCCAGCATTTT.

This sequence joins TRBV12-5 and TRBJ2-7, with D hard to call. This CDR3 has 11 amino acids. The V gene lost 6 bases and the J gene lost 5 bases, with 8 bases spanning the gap. Germline CDR1 and CDR2: LGHNT and FRNRAP. CDR3 sequence reads: CASGPPHEQYF. DNA for the CDR3: TGTGCTAGTGGCCCCCCCCACGAGCAGTACTTC.

The gene calls are TRBV4-1 and TRBJ2-3; 12 bases fit TRBD1. Germline lookup yields CDR1 MGHRA and CDR2 YSYEKL. V lost 4 bases and J lost 6; bases outside the gene matches: 2. The CDR3 extends over 14 amino acids. CDR3 DNA: TGCGCCAGCAGCCCGGGACAGGGGGCCGATACGCAGTATTTT. Amino acid sequence: CASSPGQGADTQYF.

The chain recombines TRBV9 with TRBJ2-3, with a weak D call TRBD2 (6 bases). Trimming took off 5 bases at V and 4 bases at J, with 17 bases between the two ends. The germline V gene encodes CDR1 SGDLS and CDR2 YYNGEE. CDR3 size: 15 residues. CDR3 residues: CASSKGDSLADTQYF. The CDR3 DNA is TGTGCCAGCAGTAAAGGGGACTCCCTGGCAGATACGCAGTATTTT.

This chain connects TRBV27 to TRBJ1-2; no clear D gene. Trimming stripped 1 base from V and 6 bases from J, with 36 bases between. The CDR3 totals 22 residues. Germline CDR1 and CDR2: MNHEY and SMNVEV (reference sequence). This CDR3 reads CASSLYGYRVAPGWSAYHGYTF. The CDR3 DNA sequence: TGTGCCAGCAGTTTATATGGCTATAGGGTGGCCCCGGGATGGTCCGCTTATCATGGCTACACCTTC.

This chain joins TRBV7-2 and TRBJ2-1; possibly TRBD2 for D (5 bases). Trimming pared 0 bases from V and 12 bases from J, leaving 12 bases between. Germline V CDR1 and CDR2: SGHTA, FQGNSA. CDR3 size: 13 residues. In DNA form, the CDR3 reads TGTGCCAGCAGCTTAGCGGGGAGCGGTGGGCAGTTCTTC. This gives the protein CASSLAGSGGQFF.

The V call is TRBV7-8, the J call TRBJ2-5; D is tentatively TRBD1 or TRBD2 (6 bases each). The CDR3 is made up of 16 amino acids. The germline CDR1 and CDR2 sequences are SGHVS and FQNEAQ. Trimming stripped 4 bases from V and 5 bases from J, with 20 bases between. This CDR3 reads CASSSIGQIGGETQYF. Written as DNA, the CDR3 is TGTGCCAGCAGCTCGATAGGACAGATCGGAGGGGAGACCCAGTACTTC.

The CDR3 protein is CASSLWGGSYEQYF. CDR3 coding DNA: TGTGCCAGCAGCTTGTGGGGGGGATCGTACGAGCAGTACTTC. The chain links TRBV5-4 to TRBJ2-7; 7 bases agree with TRBD2. Losses at the gene ends were 1 base for V and 4 bases for J; bases not matched to a gene: 5. Germline CDR1 reads SGHNT; CDR2 reads YYREEE (reference sequence). The CDR3 is 14 residues long.

The chain carries TRBV19 and TRBJ1-4, with a tentative D call TRBD1 (5 bases). V was shortened by 2 bases and J by 4 bases, with 11 bases between the two germline ends. The CDR3 extends over 15 amino acids. The germline V gene encodes CDR1 LNHDA and CDR2 SQIVND (reference sequence). CDR3: CASSIPGGNNEKLFF. CDR3 DNA sequence: TGTGCCAGTAGTATACCGGGGGGGAATAATGAAAAACTGTTTTTT.

This clone was counted a single time. The junction departs from germline at one end; a sequencing error may be responsible. V is TRBV6-1 and J is TRBJ2-1; D tentatively fits TRBD1 or TRBD2 (5 bases each). This CDR3 comprises 14 residues. The germline gives CDR1 MNHNS, CDR2 SASEGT. CDR3 in DNA: TGTGCCATCAGTGAGTCGGGGCGGTACAATGAGCAGTTCTTC. Its translation is CAISESGRYNEQFF.

This clone was counted only a few times. The gene calls are TRBV6-1 and TRBJ2-3; 11 positions agree with TRBD1. Germline values: CDR1 MNHNS, CDR2 SASEGT. The CDR3 is 15 amino acids. V trimming: 1 base; J trimming: 4 bases; junction bases outside the gene matches: 1. CDR3 region: CASSEGTGGADTQYF. CDR3 in DNA: TGTGCCAGCAGTGAAGGGACAGGGGGCGCAGATACGCAGTATTTT.

The J gene is TRBJ1-2, the V gene TRBV19; the D gene is possibly TRBD1 (6 bases). The germline gives CDR1 LNHDA, CDR2 SQIVND (reference sequence). The length of the CDR3 is 17 residues. With 4 bases removed from V and 7 bases from J, the gap between germline ends came to 25 bases. CDR3 residues: CASSKGVGDSLGGGYTF. The CDR3 DNA is TGTGCCAGTAGTAAGGGGGTCGGTGACTCCCTTGGGGGTGGCTACACCTTC.

The chain links TRBV12-5 to TRBJ2-7; D might be TRBD1 (5 bases). V was cut by 2 bases and J by 4 bases, with 9 bases left in between. Per the germline V gene, CDR1 is LGHNT and CDR2 is FRNRAP. This CDR3 is built from 13 residues. The chain's CDR3 is CASGLTQEYEQYF. As DNA, the CDR3 is TGTGCTAGTGGTTTGACACAGGAGTACGAGCAGTACTTC.

This clone was counted a single time. The genes are TRBV2 and TRBJ1-3; possible D gene TRBD1, 6 bases. The CDR3 loop spans 15 amino acids. Trimming took off 11 bases at V and 0 bases at J, with 17 bases between the two ends. Germline CDR1 reads SNHLY; CDR2 reads FYNNEI. The chain's CDR3 is CAVRDKYNSGNTIYF. CDR3 nucleotides: TGTGCCGTACGGGACAAGTATAACTCTGGAAACACCATATATTTT.

The chain is built from TRBV4-2 and TRBJ2-7; a weak D match, TRBD1 (5 bases). The germline CDR1 and CDR2 sequences are LGHNA and YNFKEQ. Deletions cut 0 bases from V and 3 bases from J, with 12 bases between. The CDR3 consists of 15 residues. The CDR3 nucleotides are TGTGCCAGCAGCCAAGAACAGGCCCGCTTCTACGAGCAGTACTTC. It yields the protein CASSQEQARFYEQYF.

The chain has TRBV5-1 and TRBJ1-1, with D unresolved. Germline CDR1 SGHRS, CDR2 YFSETQ. This CDR3 comprises 16 residues. Trimming removed 4 bases at V and 0 bases at J, with 16 bases between. The CDR3: CASSHAAGELNTEAFF. The DNA of the CDR3 is TGCGCCAGCAGCCACGCAGCGGGAGAGTTGAACACTGAAGCTTTCTTT. The full variable domain, in which reference TRBV5-1 and TRBJ1-1 provide the parts outside the CDR3, is KAGVTQTPRYLIKTRGQQVTLSCSPISGHRSVSWYQQTPGQGLQFLFEYFSETQRNKGNFPGRFSGRQFSNSRSEMNVSTLELGDSALYLCASSHAAGELNTEAFFGQGTRLTVV.

There are a few counts of this clone. V usage is TRBV11-2 and J usage is TRBJ2-2; 7 positions match TRBD1. Germline CDR1 reads SGHAT; CDR2 reads FQNNGV. The CDR3 runs 16 residues. V gave up 6 bases and J gave up 6 bases; unmatched junction bases: 13. CDR3 region: CASSRKGAGRAGELFF. The CDR3 nucleotides are TGTGCCAGCAGTCGGAAGGGGGCCGGCCGGGCCGGGGAGCTGTTTTTT.